Sequencing of this T cell receptor (beta chain) was carried out in a study of T cell changes during pregnancy in multiple sclerosis. This table comes from immunoSEQ multiplex PCR, and its TCRdb copy is limited to in-frame clones, with some not included. Among 100,000 to 110,000 clones listed, 92% were seen once. This specimen consisted of peripheral blood, obtained after pregnancy. The TCR originated in a female donor with multiple sclerosis, enrolled in a pregnancy study.

CDR3 region: CASSLVRGGRDTQYF. The CDR3 region has the DNA TGTGCCAGCAGCTTGGTACGGGGGGGCCGAGATACGCAGTATTTT. The chain combines TRBV11-2 with TRBJ2-3; TRBD2 aligns across 8 bases. Germline values: CDR1 SGHAT, CDR2 FQNNGV. The length of the CDR3 is 15 residues. J lost 5 bases, V lost 3 bases, and 7 bases had no gene match.